These 30 T cell receptor beta chains were all obtained from the same sample, sequenced in a study of CD8 T cells in ankylosing spondylitis. TCRdb processed the 5' RACE reads anew with MiXCR; each CDR3 protein has one entry. Here the sample spans 310,000 or so distinct CDR3 sequences, 20% being singletons. The material sequenced was blood, either unsorted or a sorted T cell fraction (not recorded which). The receptor source for this set is a male donor with ankylosing spondylitis or in good health (not recorded which).

This chain links TRBV5-1 with TRBJ2-3; D gene ambiguous. The CDR3 runs to 15 residues. The ends were cut back, 0 bases at V and 6 bases at J, with 14 bases in the middle. Germline values: CDR1 SGHRS, CDR2 YFSETQ. CDR3 in amino acids: CASSLAEPPVDTQYF. For the CDR3, the DNA is TGCGCCAGCAGCTTGGCCGAGCCTCCGGTCGATACGCAGTATTTT.

The chain recombines TRBV7-3 with TRBJ1-1, with 7 bases matching TRBD1. Unmatched junction bases numbered 4, after V lost 2 bases and J lost 1 base. CDR3 length: 15 amino acids. CDR1 SGHTA and CDR2 FQGTGA come from the germline V gene. The DNA of the CDR3 is TGTGCCAGCAGCTTAGACAGGGAGACGAACACTGAAGCTTTCTTT. The encoded protein is CASSLDRETNTEAFF.

In its sample, this clonotype was seen a few times. The chain joins TRBV10-3 to TRBJ2-7, with TRBD1 identical over 8 bases. The CDR3 sequence is 16 residues long. V was pared by 4 bases and J by 2 bases, with 10 bases of the junction left unmatched. The V gene's germline CDR1 is ENHRY and CDR2 SYGVKD. The CDR3 protein is CAISAGQETGAYEQYV. The CDR3, as DNA: TGTGCCATCAGTGCGGGTCAGGAGACAGGGGCCTACGAGCAGTACGTC.

The chain couples TRBV6-1 to TRBJ2-1, with D tentatively TRBD2 (5 bases). Trimming left V 2 bases short and J 9 bases short, with 11 bases between. The germline V gene has CDR1 MNHNS and CDR2 SASEGT. This CDR3 has 13 residues. CDR3 in amino acids: CASSETRRVEQFF. The CDR3 nucleotides read TGTGCCAGCAGTGAAACTAGGCGGGTTGAGCAGTTCTTC.

This clonotype was counted many times. The chain links TRBV20-1 to TRBJ1-5; D unresolved. V shed 1 base and J shed 0 bases, with 10 bases lying between them. The CDR3 consists of 15 residues. Germline V gene lookup returns CDR1 DFQATT and CDR2 SNEGSKA (reference sequence). The CDR3 sequence: CSARVTVYSNQPQHF. CDR3 DNA: TGCAGTGCTAGAGTTACAGTCTATAGCAATCAGCCCCAGCATTTT.

This clonotype was seen ten or more times. The genes are TRBV5-1 and TRBJ2-1; TRBD1 matches 7 bases. J lost 1 base, V lost 4 bases, and 2 bases had no gene match. The CDR3 length is 14 residues. Per the germline V gene, CDR1 is SGHRS and CDR2 is YFSETQ. CDR3 in amino acids: CASSTGQSYNEQFF. The CDR3, as DNA: TGCGCCAGCAGCACGGGACAGTCCTACAATGAGCAGTTCTTC.

The chain combines TRBV20-1 with TRBJ1-5; 8 bases agree with TRBD1. The CDR3 runs to 13 residues. V was clipped by 4 bases and J by 6 bases; unmatched bases: 5. The germline gives CDR1 DFQATT, CDR2 SNEGSKA (reference sequence). The CDR3 DNA is TGCAGTGCTAAACAGGGGGTCGGTCAGCCCCAGCATTTT. Residues: CSAKQGVGQPQHF.

In its sample, this clonotype was seen a few times. V is TRBV20-1 and J is TRBJ2-3; TRBD2 agrees at 8 bases. CDR3 length: 15 amino acids. Germline CDR1 DFQATT, CDR2 SNEGSKA (reference sequence). J was trimmed by 0 bases and V by 3 bases; bases with no gene match: 5. The CDR3 reads CSARGREGSTDTQYF. CDR3 nucleotide sequence: TGCAGTGCTAGGGGCCGGGAGGGGAGCACAGATACGCAGTATTTT.

The sample holds a few counts of this clonotype. This chain connects TRBV9 to TRBJ2-1; 9 nucleotides line up with TRBD2. The CDR3 is 17 residues long. CDR1 is SGDLS and CDR2 is YYNGEE in the germline V gene. Trimming at V came to 0 bases and at J to 0 bases, leaving 4 bases not matched to a gene. CDR3 DNA sequence: TGTGCCAGCAGCGTAGAGGGCGGGGGGGCCTCCTACAATGAGCAGTTCTTC. As protein: CASSVEGGGASYNEQFF.

This clonotype turned up a few times. The chain couples TRBV6-1 to TRBJ1-1; D call uncertain. Germline loops: CDR1 MNHNS, CDR2 SASEGT. V was shortened by 6 bases and J by 0 bases, with 8 bases between the two germline ends. This CDR3 comprises 13 residues. The CDR3 DNA follows: TGTGCCAGCAGCGATTTCATGAACACTGAAGCTTTCTTT. This encodes CASSDFMNTEAFF.

This clonotype has a handful of counts. The rearrangement links TRBV18 to TRBJ2-7; D possibly uses TRBD1 or TRBD2 (6 bases each). V was cut by 6 bases and J by 6 bases, with 15 bases left in between. The CDR3 contains 13 residues. Germline V gene sequence: CDR1 KGHSH, CDR2 LQKENI. CDR3 DNA: TGTGCCAGCTCTCAAAGGGGGGATGGCGAGCAGTACGTC. Its translation: CASSQRGDGEQYV.

There are a few counts of this clonotype. The J gene is TRBJ2-3, the V gene TRBV11-2; no reliable D call. The V gene lost 0 bases and the J gene lost 4 bases, with 8 bases spanning the gap. CDR3 length equals 14 residues. From germline, CDR1 is SGHAT and CDR2 FQNNGV. CDR3 residues: CASSLDRSPDTQYF. The CDR3 DNA reads as TGTGCCAGCAGCTTAGATAGAAGCCCAGATACGCAGTATTTT.

The chain employs TRBV5-1 and TRBJ2-3; perhaps D is TRBD1 or TRBD2 (5 bases each). The CDR3 contains 13 residues. The V gene lost 5 bases and the J gene lost 4 bases, with 11 bases spanning the gap. Looked up from germline, CDR1 is SGHRS and CDR2 is YFSETQ. The CDR3 nucleotides are TGCGCCAGCAGACTTATGGGGGCAGATACGCAGTATTTT. Its translation: CASRLMGADTQYF.

V usage is TRBV6-1 and J usage is TRBJ1-4, with TRBD1 as a possible D gene (5 bases). Germline V CDR1 and CDR2: MNHNS, SASEGT. The V end lost 6 bases, the J end lost 0 bases, and 14 bases lay between the germline ends. CDR3 size: 16 residues. This CDR3 reads CASSPWDGATNEKLFF. In nucleotides, the CDR3 is TGTGCCAGCAGCCCCTGGGACGGAGCAACTAATGAAAAACTGTTTTTT.

This clonotype was observed a few times. The chain joins TRBV7-2 to TRBJ2-1; TRBD2 matches 10 bases. Germline trimming cut 1 base from V and 13 bases from J; bases unmatched to any gene: 7. The germline CDR1 and CDR2 sequences are SGHTA and FQGNSA. The CDR3 is 14 amino acids. CDR3 DNA sequence: TGTGCCAGCAGCTTAGATAGCGGGGGGCTCGAACAGTTCTTC. Encoded protein: CASSLDSGGLEQFF.

This clonotype has only one observation. The V gene is TRBV27, the J gene TRBJ2-3; possibly TRBD1 for D (5 bases). Germline CDR1 is MNHEY and CDR2 is SMNVEV (reference sequence). Between the trimmed V and J ends, which lost 2 bases and 8 bases, there was a span of 14 bases. The CDR3 is 14 residues long. CDR3 region: CASSLRLQAPTQYF. The DNA for the CDR3 is TGTGCCAGCAGTTTAAGGTTACAGGCCCCTACGCAGTATTTT.

This clonotype has more than one count but fewer than ten. V gene TRBV27 combines with J gene TRBJ1-5, with D possibly matching TRBD1 (6 bases). The germline CDR1 and CDR2 sequences are MNHEY and SMNVEV (reference sequence). There are 14 residues in the CDR3. V lost 5 bases to trimming and J lost 7 bases, with 15 bases between them. CDR3 region: CASSPTRGYQPQHF. The CDR3 nucleotides are TGTGCCAGCAGTCCAACCAGGGGCTACCAGCCCCAGCATTTT.

This chain uses TRBV5-1 with TRBJ2-3, with D possibly called TRBD1 or TRBD2 (6 bases each). Germline V gene sequence: CDR1 SGHRS, CDR2 YFSETQ. This CDR3 is 14 amino acids long. Deletions cut 4 bases from V and 0 bases from J, with 9 bases between. The CDR3 nucleotides are TGCGCCAGCAGCATAGGGGGGAGCACAGATACGCAGTATTTT. The encoded protein is CASSIGGSTDTQYF.

This clonotype has more than one count but fewer than ten. The V gene is TRBV6-1, the J gene TRBJ1-3, with 7 bases matching TRBD1. CDR3 length equals 16 residues. Germline CDR1 reads MNHNS; CDR2 reads SASEGT. J gave up 5 bases and V 6 bases, and 13 bases lay outside the gene matches. In nucleotides, the CDR3 is TGTGCCAGCAGGCCCGGGACAGCTCTAACCCGAAACACCATATATTTT. Translating gives CASRPGTALTRNTIYF.

In DNA form, the CDR3 reads TGCGCCAGCAGCTTTTCGGAAGAGACCCAGTACTTC. Translated, it gives CASSFSEETQYF. This chain links TRBV5-1 with TRBJ2-5; D remains unclear. V was shortened by 2 bases and J by 3 bases, with 5 bases between the two germline ends. Per germline, CDR1 SGHRS and CDR2 YFSETQ. This CDR3 region has 12 residues.

The CDR3: CASSLWGAAGSNTEAFF. CDR3 DNA: TGTGCCAGCAGTTTATGGGGGGCGGCGGGATCGAACACTGAAGCTTTCTTT. The V call is TRBV28, the J call TRBJ1-1; TRBD1 might be the D (6 bases). The V gene's germline CDR1 is MDHEN and CDR2 SYDVKM. The CDR3 extends over 17 amino acids. V gave up 0 bases and J gave up 1 base, with 15 bases separating them.

V gene TRBV10-3 combines with J gene TRBJ2-3, with 10 bases aligning to TRBD1. The germline gives CDR1 ENHRY, CDR2 SYGVKD. The CDR3 is made up of 14 amino acids. V was clipped by 8 bases and J by 3 bases; unmatched bases: 5. The CDR3 bases are TGTGCCATCGCGGGGGACAGGGGAACAGATACGCAGTATTTT. Protein: CAIAGDRGTDTQYF.

This clonotype was recorded many times. This chain uses TRBV29-1 with TRBJ2-3; D is unclear. Trimming took 0 bases from V and 4 from J, leaving 5 bases between them. The CDR3 consists of 12 residues. Germline V gene data show CDR1 as SQVTM and CDR2 as ANQGSEA. The CDR3 region is CSVEEGPDTQYF. The CDR3 region has the DNA TGCAGCGTTGAAGAGGGTCCAGATACGCAGTATTTT.

This clonotype was counted a few times. The chain links TRBV10-3 to TRBJ1-1; maybe TRBD1 (6 bases). Trimming shortened V by 8 bases and J by 2 bases, and 21 bases separated the two germline ends. Germline CDR1 ENHRY, CDR2 SYGVKD. The CDR3 length is 16 residues. CDR3 DNA sequence: TGTGCCATCGGTACAGCGAGGGGCAGGGGTAACACTGAAGCTTTCTTT. This codes for CAIGTARGRGNTEAFF.

The chain joins TRBV6-1 to TRBJ1-2; no definite D call. The CDR3 is made up of 11 amino acids. Between the trimmed V and J ends, which lost 8 bases and 2 bases, there was a span of 6 bases. The germline gives CDR1 MNHNS, CDR2 SASEGT. Here the CDR3 reads CASYLNYGYTF. The CDR3 DNA sequence: TGTGCCAGCTACCTAAACTATGGCTACACCTTC.

The table lists this clonotype with a count of one. The gene calls are TRBV27 and TRBJ1-5; 7 bases match TRBD1. Per germline, CDR1 MNHEY and CDR2 SMNVEV (reference sequence). V shed 0 bases, J shed 7 bases, and the junction held 6 bases outside the gene matches. The CDR3 has 15 amino acids. CDR3 region: CASSLSRGRRQPQHF. CDR3 nucleotides: TGTGCCAGCAGTTTATCGAGGGGGCGGAGGCAGCCCCAGCATTTT.

The chain employs TRBV20-1 and TRBJ1-5, with unresolved D. Germline V gene sequence: CDR1 DFQATT, CDR2 SNEGSKA (reference sequence). The CDR3 is made up of 15 amino acids. V lost 3 bases and J 2 bases, leaving 14 bases between the germline ends. The CDR3 protein is CSASDAGSGNQPQHF. The CDR3 DNA reads TGCAGTGCTAGTGATGCGGGGTCGGGCAATCAGCCCCAGCATTTT.

The CDR3 sequence is CASSPRLAGVFADTQYF. CDR3 coding DNA: TGCGCCAGCAGCCCGCGACTAGCGGGAGTCTTTGCAGATACGCAGTATTTT. This chain uses TRBV5-1 with TRBJ2-3, with 12 nucleotides matching TRBD2. The CDR3 loop spans 17 amino acids. The ends lost 4 bases at V and 4 bases at J; junction bases unmatched: 10. Looked up from germline, CDR1 is SGHRS and CDR2 is YFSETQ.

The J gene is TRBJ2-4, the V gene TRBV5-1; the match to TRBD1 covers 7 bases. The CDR3 has 16 amino acids. The V gene's germline CDR1 is SGHRS and CDR2 YFSETQ. V lost 2 bases, J lost 1 base, and 6 bases stayed unmatched. As DNA, the CDR3 is TGCGCCAGCAGCTTAAGGGGACAGAGCGCCAAAAACATTCAGTACTTC. The encoded protein is CASSLRGQSAKNIQYF. The whole variable domain, remainder taken from reference TRBV5-1 and TRBJ2-4, is KAGVTQTPRYLIKTRGQQVTLSCSPISGHRSVSWYQQTPGQGLQFLFEYFSETQRNKGNFPGRFSGRQFSNSRSEMNVSTLELGDSALYLCASSLRGQSAKNIQYFGAGTRLSVL.

Only a few counts were recorded for this clonotype. The rearrangement uses TRBV5-1 and TRBJ1-1; D is perhaps TRBD1 (5 bases). Germline V gives CDR1 SGHRS, CDR2 YFSETQ. The V gene lost 0 bases and the J gene lost 11 bases, with 14 bases spanning the gap. The CDR3 contains 13 residues. This chain's CDR3 is CASSLEQAGGAFF. DNA of the CDR3: TGCGCCAGCAGCTTGGAACAGGCCGGTGGCGCTTTCTTT. Drawing the rest from reference TRBV5-1 and TRBJ1-1, the complete variable domain is KAGVTQTPRYLIKTRGQQVTLSCSPISGHRSVSWYQQTPGQGLQFLFEYFSETQRNKGNFPGRFSGRQFSNSRSEMNVSTLELGDSALYLCASSLEQAGGAFFGQGTRLTVV.